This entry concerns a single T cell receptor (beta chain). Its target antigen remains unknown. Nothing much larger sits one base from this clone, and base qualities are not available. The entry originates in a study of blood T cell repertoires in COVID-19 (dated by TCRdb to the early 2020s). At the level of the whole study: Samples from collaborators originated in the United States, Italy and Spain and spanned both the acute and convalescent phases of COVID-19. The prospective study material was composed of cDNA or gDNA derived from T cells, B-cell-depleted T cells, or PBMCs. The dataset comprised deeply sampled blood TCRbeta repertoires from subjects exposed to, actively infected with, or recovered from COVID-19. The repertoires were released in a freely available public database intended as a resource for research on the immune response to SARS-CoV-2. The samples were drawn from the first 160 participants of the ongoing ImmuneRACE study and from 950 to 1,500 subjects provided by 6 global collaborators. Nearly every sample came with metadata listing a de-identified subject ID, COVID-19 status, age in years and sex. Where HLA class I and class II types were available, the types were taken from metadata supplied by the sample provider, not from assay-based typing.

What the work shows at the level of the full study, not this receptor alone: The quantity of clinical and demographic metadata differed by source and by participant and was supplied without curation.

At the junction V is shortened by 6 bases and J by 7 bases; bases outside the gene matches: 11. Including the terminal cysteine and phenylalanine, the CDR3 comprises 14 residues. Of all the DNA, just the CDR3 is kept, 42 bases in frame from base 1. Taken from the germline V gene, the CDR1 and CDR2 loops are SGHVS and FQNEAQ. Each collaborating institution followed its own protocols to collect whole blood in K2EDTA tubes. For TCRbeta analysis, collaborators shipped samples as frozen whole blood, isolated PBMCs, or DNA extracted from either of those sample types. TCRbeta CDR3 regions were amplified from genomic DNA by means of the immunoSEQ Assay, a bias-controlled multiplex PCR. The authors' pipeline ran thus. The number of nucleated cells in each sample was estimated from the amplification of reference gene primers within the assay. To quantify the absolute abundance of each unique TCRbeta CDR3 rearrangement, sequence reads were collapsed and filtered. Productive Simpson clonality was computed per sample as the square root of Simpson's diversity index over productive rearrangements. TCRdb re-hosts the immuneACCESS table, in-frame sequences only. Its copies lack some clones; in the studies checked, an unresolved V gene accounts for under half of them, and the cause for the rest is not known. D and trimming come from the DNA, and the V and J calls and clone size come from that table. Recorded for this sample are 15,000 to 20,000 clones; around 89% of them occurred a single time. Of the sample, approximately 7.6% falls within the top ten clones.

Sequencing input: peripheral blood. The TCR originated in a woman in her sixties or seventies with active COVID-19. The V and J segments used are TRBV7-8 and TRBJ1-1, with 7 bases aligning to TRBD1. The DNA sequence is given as TGTGCCAGCAGACCCCAGGGGGGCTTCAGTGAAGCTTTCTTT. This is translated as CASRPQGGFSEAFF. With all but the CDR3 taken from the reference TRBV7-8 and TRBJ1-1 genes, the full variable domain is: GAGVSQSPRYKVAKRGQDVALRCDPISGHVSLFWYQQALGQGPEFLTYFQNEAQLDKSGLPSDRFFAERPEGSVSTLKIQRTQQEDSAVYLCASRPQGGFSEAFFGQGTRLTVV.